This T cell receptor (beta chain) emerged from a study of T cell responses to AZD1222 COVID-19 vaccine. V gave up 0 bases and J gave up 1 base, with 9 bases separating them. This CDR3 spans 15 amino acids. Germline CDR1 reads SGHVS; CDR2 reads FNYEAQ. Study-wide findings and caveats: CD4 TCRs associated with vaccination spanned spike, dominating at 160-218 and 743-854. Sampled repertoires all dated from after the peak T cell response. A mostly white British donor set with more females was recruited, and clonal diversity was possibly underestimated. Spike-specific TCR breadth and depth went up after people got two AZD1222 doses.

TCRdb keeps only in-frame clones here, not all; method: immunoSEQ multiplex PCR. The table shows about 98,000 clones, with about 86% occurring only once. This clone was detected only a few times. The antigen remains unidentified. V gene TRBV7-6 combines with J gene TRBJ1-1; D is unresolved. The TCR sequence derives from an adult in good health. The sample consisted of peripheral blood, taken on day 0 of MenACWY control vaccination. DNA for the CDR3: TGTGCCAGCAGCTTAGCCGGAAGGCCGAACACTGAAGCTTTCTTT. The encoded protein is CASSLAGRPNTEAFF.